This TCR beta chain derives from a study of blood T cell repertoires in COVID-19. About the study: T cells, B-cell-depleted T cells, or PBMCs provided the cDNA or gDNA that served as material.

Profiled with immunoSEQ multiplex PCR; TCRdb holds only in-frame clones, not every one. The table records roughly 410,000 clones, approximately 88% of them present only once. V lost 0 bases to trimming and J lost 0 bases, with 12 bases between them. Looked up from germline, CDR1 is SGHVS and CDR2 is FQNEAQ. The CDR3 consists of 16 residues. What was sequenced was peripheral blood. V is TRBV7-8 and J is TRBJ2-7; TRBD2 is a possible D gene (6 bases). The clonotype was recovered from a man aged 35 to 55 with acute or convalescent COVID-19. The CDR3 coding sequence is TGTGCCAGCAGCTTAGCGCTTGTAGCGGACTCCTACGAGCAGTACTTC. It encodes CASSLALVADSYEQYF.